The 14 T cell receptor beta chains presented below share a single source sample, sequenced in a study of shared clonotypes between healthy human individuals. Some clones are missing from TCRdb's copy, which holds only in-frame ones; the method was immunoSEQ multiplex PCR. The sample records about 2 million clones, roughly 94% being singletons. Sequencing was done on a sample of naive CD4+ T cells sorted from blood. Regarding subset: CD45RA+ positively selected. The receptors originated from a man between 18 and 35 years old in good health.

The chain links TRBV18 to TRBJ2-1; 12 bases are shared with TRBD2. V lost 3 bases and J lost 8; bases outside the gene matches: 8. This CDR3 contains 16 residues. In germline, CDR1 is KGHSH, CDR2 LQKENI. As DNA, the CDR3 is TGTGCCAGCTCACCCATACTAGCGGGAGGTATGGATGAGCAGTTCTTC. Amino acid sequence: CASSPILAGGMDEQFF.

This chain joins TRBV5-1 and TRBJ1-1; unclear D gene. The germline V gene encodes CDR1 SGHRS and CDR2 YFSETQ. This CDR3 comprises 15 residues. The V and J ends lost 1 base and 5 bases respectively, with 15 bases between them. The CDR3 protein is CASSLSGPLPTEAFF. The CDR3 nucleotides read TGCGCCAGCAGCTTGTCGGGCCCCCTTCCAACTGAAGCTTTCTTT.

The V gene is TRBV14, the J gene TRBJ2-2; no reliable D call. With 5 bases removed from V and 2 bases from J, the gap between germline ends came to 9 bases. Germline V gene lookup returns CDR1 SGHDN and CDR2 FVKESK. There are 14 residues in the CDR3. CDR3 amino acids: CASSVTVNTGELFF. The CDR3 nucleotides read TGTGCCAGCAGCGTAACAGTAAACACCGGGGAGCTGTTTTTT.

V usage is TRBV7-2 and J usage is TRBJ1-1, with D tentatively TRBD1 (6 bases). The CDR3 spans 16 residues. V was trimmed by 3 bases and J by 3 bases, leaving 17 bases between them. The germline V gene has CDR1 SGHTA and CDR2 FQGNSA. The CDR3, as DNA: TGTGCCAGCAGCTTTACGGGCCGGGGGCGGTACACTGAAGCTTTCTTT. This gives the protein CASSFTGRGRYTEAFF.

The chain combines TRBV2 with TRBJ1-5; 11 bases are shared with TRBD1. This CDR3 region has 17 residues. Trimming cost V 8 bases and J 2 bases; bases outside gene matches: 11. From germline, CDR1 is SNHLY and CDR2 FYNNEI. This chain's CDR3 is CASAGTGGSYGNQPQHF. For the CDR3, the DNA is TGTGCCAGCGCCGGGACAGGGGGTTCTTACGGCAATCAGCCCCAGCATTTT.

The CDR3 sequence: CASSDSGPRNEQFF. The CDR3 nucleotides are TGTGCCAGCAGTGACTCGGGCCCGAGGAATGAGCAGTTCTTC. V and J are TRBV25-1 and TRBJ2-1; D unclear. Germline CDR1 and CDR2: MGHDK and SYGVNS. V lost 3 bases to trimming and J lost 7 bases, with 13 bases between them. CDR3 length: 14 residues.

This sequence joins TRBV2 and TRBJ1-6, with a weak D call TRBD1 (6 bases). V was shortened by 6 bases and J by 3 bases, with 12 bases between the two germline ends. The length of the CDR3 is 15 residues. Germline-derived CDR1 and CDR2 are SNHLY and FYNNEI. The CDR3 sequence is CASSYNRDYNSPLHF. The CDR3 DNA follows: TGTGCCAGCAGCTACAACAGGGACTATAATTCACCCCTCCACTTT.

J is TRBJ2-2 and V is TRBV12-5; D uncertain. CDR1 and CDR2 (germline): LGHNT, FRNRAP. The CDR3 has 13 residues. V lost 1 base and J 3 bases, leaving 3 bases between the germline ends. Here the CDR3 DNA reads TGTGCTAGTGGTTTGGGGTACACCGGGGAGCTGTTTTTT. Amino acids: CASGLGYTGELFF.

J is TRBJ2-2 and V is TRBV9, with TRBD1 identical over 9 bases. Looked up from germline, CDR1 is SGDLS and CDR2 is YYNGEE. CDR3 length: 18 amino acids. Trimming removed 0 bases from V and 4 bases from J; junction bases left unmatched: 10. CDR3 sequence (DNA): TGTGCCAGCAGCGTAGATACCGGGACAGGGTCGGTCACCGGGGAGCTGTTTTTT. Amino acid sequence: CASSVDTGTGSVTGELFF.

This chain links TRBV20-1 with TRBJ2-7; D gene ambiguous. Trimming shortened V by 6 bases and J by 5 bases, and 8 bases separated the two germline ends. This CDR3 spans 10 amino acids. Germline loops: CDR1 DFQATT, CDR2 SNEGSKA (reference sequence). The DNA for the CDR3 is TGCAGTGCCCGAATTAACGAGCAGTACTTC. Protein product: CSARINEQYF.

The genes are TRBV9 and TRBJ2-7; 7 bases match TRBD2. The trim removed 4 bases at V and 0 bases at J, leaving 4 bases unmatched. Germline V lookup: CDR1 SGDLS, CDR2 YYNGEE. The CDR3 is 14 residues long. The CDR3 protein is CASSPSGSSYEQYF. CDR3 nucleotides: TGTGCCAGCAGCCCTAGCGGTTCCTCCTACGAGCAGTACTTC.

This CDR3 reads CASSLAGEVYEKLFF. The CDR3 bases are TGCGCCAGCAGCTTGGCAGGGGAAGTTTATGAAAAACTGTTTTTT. The genes are TRBV5-1 and TRBJ1-4; the D gene is possibly TRBD1 (6 bases). The germline V gene has CDR1 SGHRS and CDR2 YFSETQ. This CDR3 spans 15 amino acids. V dropped 0 bases and J dropped 6 bases, with 12 bases sitting between them. The full variable domain, completed using reference TRBV5-1 and TRBJ1-4, is KAGVTQTPRYLIKTRGQQVTLSCSPISGHRSVSWYQQTPGQGLQFLFEYFSETQRNKGNFPGRFSGRQFSNSRSEMNVSTLELGDSALYLCASSLAGEVYEKLFFGSGTQLSVL.

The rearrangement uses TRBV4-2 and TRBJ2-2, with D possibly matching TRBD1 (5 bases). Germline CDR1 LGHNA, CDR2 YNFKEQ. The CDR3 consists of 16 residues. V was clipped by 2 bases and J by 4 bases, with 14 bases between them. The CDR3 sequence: CASSQPLAGFTGELFF. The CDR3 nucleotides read TGTGCCAGCAGCCAACCCCTGGCAGGGTTCACCGGGGAGCTGTTTTTT.

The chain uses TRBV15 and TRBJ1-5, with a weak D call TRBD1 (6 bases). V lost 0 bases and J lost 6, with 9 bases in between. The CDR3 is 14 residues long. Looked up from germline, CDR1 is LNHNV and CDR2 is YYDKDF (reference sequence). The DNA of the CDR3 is TGTGCCACCAGCAGAGAACAGGGTGGTCAGCCCCAGCATTTT. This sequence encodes CATSREQGGQPQHF. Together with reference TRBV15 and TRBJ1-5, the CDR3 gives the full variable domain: DAMVIQNPRYQVTQFGKPVTLSCSQTLNHNVMYWYQQKSSQAPKLLFHYYDKDFNNEADTPDNFQSRRPNTSFCFLDIRSPGLGDTAMYLCATSREQGGQPQHFGDGTRLSIL.